This T cell receptor (beta chain) was identified during a study of early T cells in non-severe SARS-CoV-2 infection. This CDR3 region has 12 residues. Trimming took 9 bases from V and 5 from J; bases not matched to a gene: 3. CDR1 is SGHRS, CDR2 YFSETQ, per germline. This clonotype was recorded at least ten times. TCRdb used MiXCR to reprocess the 5' RACE reads, holding one entry per CDR3 protein. Among 20,000 to 25,000 distinct CDR3 sequences listed, under 4.5% were seen once. The sample consisted of whole blood. The source is an adult who was a healthcare worker with PCR-confirmed SARS-CoV-2 infection or an uninfected control (not recorded which). The chain joins TRBV5-1 to TRBJ2-1, with 9 positions matching TRBD1. The CDR3 DNA sequence: TGCGCCACCGGGACAGGGAACAATGAGCAGTTCTTC. This encodes CATGTGNNEQFF. Looking up the rest from reference TRBV5-1 and TRBJ2-1 gives the full variable domain: KAGVTQTPRYLIKTRGQQVTLSCSPISGHRSVSWYQQTPGQGLQFLFEYFSETQRNKGNFPGRFSGRQFSNSRSEMNVSTLELGDSALYLCATGTGNNEQFFGPGTRLTVL.